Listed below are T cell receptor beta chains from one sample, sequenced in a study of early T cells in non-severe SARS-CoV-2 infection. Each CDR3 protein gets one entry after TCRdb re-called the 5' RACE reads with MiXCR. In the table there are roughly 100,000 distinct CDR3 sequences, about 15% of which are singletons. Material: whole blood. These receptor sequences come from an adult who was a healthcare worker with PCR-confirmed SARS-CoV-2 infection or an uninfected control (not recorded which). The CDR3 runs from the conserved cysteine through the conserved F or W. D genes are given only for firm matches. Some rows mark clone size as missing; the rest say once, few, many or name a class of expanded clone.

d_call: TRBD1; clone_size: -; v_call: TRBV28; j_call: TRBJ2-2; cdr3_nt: TGTGCCAGCAGTTCGCGGACAGGCGCTCTTTACACCGGGGAGCTGTTTTTT; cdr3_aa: CASSSRTGALYTGELFF
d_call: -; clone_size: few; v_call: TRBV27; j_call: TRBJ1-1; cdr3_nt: TGTGCCAGCTTCGACGGGGCCGCCGGGATTGGAGCTTTCTTT; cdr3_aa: CASFDGAAGIGAFF
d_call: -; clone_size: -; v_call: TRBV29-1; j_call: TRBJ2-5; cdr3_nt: TGCAGCGCGGGTACGACGCGTCAAGAGACCCAGTACTTC; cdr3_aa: CSAGTTRQETQYF
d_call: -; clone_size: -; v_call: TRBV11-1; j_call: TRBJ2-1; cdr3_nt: TGTGCCAGCAGCTTAATAACCCAGGGCTTGGTTGAGCAGTTCTTC; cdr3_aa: CASSLITQGLVEQFF
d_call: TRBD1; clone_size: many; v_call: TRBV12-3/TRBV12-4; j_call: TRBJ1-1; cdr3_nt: TGTGCCAGCAGTTTCCGACAGGGGATGAACACTGAAGCTTTCTTT; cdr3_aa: CASSFRQGMNTEAFF
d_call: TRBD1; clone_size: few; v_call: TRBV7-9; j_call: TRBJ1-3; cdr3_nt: TGTGCCAGCAGCTCCGACAGGGGGACTGGAAACACCATATATTTT; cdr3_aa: CASSSDRGTGNTIYF
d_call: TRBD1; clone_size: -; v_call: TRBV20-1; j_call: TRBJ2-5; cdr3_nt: TGCAGTGCTAGAGCTCAGGGGGACACAGGGTCGGGAGAGACCCAGTACTTC; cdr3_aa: CSARAQGDTGSGETQYF
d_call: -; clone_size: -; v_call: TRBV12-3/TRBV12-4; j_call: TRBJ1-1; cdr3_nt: TGTGCCAGCAGTTGGCAGGAGAACACTGAAGCTTTCTTT; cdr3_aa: CASSWQENTEAFF
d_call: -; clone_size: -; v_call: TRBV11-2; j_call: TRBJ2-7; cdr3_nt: TGTGCCAGCAGCTCGGACGGGGGCTACGAGCAGTACTTC; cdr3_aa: CASSSDGGYEQYF
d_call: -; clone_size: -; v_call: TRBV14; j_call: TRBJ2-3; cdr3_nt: TGTGCCAGCAGCCTAGCGACAAACACAGATACGCAGTATTTT; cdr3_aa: CASSLATNTDTQYF
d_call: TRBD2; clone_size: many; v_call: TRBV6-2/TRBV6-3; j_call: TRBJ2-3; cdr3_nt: TGTGCCAGCAGTCCTAATAATAGACTAGCGGGATTCACAGATACGCAGTATTTT; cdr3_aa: CASSPNNRLAGFTDTQYF
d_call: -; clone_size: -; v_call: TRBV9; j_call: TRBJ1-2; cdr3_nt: TGTGCCAGCAGCGCCCCCCTGTCCCGCTATGGCTACACCTTC; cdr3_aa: CASSAPLSRYGYTF
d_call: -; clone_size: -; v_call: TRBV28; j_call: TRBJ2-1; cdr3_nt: TGTGCCAGCAGTTTCAGGGATCGAGTCCGGCAGTTCTTC; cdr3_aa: CASSFRDRVRQFF
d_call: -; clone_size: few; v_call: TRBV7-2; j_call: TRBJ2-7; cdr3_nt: TGTGCCAGCAGCTTAGCCAGGGCCCACGAGCAGTACTTC; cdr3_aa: CASSLARAHEQYF
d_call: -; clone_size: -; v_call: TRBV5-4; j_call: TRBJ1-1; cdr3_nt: TGTGCCAGCAGCGCTGAGTGGACTGGCACTGAAGCTTTCTTT; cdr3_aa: CASSAEWTGTEAFF